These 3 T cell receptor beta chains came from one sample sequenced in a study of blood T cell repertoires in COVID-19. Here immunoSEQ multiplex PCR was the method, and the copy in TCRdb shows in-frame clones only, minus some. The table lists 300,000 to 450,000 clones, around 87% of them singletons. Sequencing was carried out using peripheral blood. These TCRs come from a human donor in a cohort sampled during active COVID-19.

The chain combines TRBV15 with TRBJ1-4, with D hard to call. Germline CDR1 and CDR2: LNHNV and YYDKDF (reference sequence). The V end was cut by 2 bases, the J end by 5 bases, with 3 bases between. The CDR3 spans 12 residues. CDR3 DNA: TGTGCCACCAGCAGACTCAATGAAAAACTGTTTTTT. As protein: CATSRLNEKLFF.

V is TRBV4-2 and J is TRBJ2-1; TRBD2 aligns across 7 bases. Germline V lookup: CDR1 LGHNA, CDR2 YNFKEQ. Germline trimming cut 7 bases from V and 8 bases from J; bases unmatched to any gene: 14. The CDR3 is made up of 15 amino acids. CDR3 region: CASTAGTTSFDEQFF. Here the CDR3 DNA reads TGTGCCAGCACAGCAGGGACTACCAGTTTCGATGAGCAGTTCTTC.

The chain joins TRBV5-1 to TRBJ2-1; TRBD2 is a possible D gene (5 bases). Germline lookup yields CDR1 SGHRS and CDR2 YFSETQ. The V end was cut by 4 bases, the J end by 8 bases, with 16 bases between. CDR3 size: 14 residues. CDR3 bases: TGCGCCAGCAGCGAGCCCCGGGGTCGGGATGAGCAGTTCTTC. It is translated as CASSEPRGRDEQFF.